This is a list of T cell receptor beta chains from one sample in a study of cytomegalovirus exposure and HLA in healthy donors. Assay: immunoSEQ multiplex PCR; the TCRdb copy retains only in-frame clones and omits some. The sample holds about 160,000 clones, around 80% seen once. Specimen: PBMCs. These receptors all stem from a male donor in good health and CMV-seropositive. Each CDR3 is given with its conserved first and last residue. A D gene is named only where the DNA matches it firmly. Size is stated for part of the rows, as once, few or many counts, or as a class when the clone is expanded.

TRBV28,TRBJ1-3,NA,16,few,TGTGCCAGCAGTTTATGGACAGGTTCCTCTGGAAACACCATATATTTT,CASSLWTGSSGNTIYF
TRBV18,TRBJ1-2,TRBD1,16,NA,TGTGCCAGCTCACCCAACGGACAGGGATTGAGCTATGGCTACACCTTC,CASSPNGQGLSYGYTF
TRBV4-3,TRBJ1-2,NA,12,NA,TGCGCCAGCAGCGGGGGGAACTATGGCTACACCTTC,CASSGGNYGYTF
TRBV6-5,TRBJ1-4,NA,13,NA,TGTGCCAGCACCCTAAGGGGATTGGAAAAACTGTTTTTT,CASTLRGLEKLFF
TRBV7-9,TRBJ1-3,NA,16,NA,TGTGCCAGCAGCCCTCAGGGGTCTGTAGCTGGAAACACCATATATTTT,CASSPQGSVAGNTIYF
TRBV6-1,TRBJ2-7,NA,14,NA,TGTGCCAGCACCGCTCTCTCCCCAGGCGACGAGCAGTACTTC,CASTALSPGDEQYF
TRBV28,TRBJ1-5,TRBD1,18,NA,TGTGCCAGCAGATCAGGGGGGACAGGGGAGGTTGGCAATCAGCCCCAGCATTTT,CASRSGGTGEVGNQPQHF
TRBV7-9,TRBJ2-6,NA,15,few,TGTGCCAGCAGGGTAGAGGGGGCTGGGGCCAACGTCCTGACTTTC,CASRVEGAGANVLTF
TRBV5-5,TRBJ2-3,TRBD2,16,NA,TGTGCCAGCAGCTACCTAGCGGGGGGCACTACAGATACGCAGTATTTT,CASSYLAGGTTDTQYF
TRBV18,TRBJ1-1,NA,16,NA,TGTGCCAGCTCACCACCAATCGCTACCCTGAACACTGAAGCTTTCTTT,CASSPPIATLNTEAFF
TRBV19,TRBJ1-1,TRBD1,15,NA,TGTGCCAGTAGTATCCAGGGGGCCCCGAAGGCTGAAGCTTTCTTT,CASSIQGAPKAEAFF
TRBV27,TRBJ1-2,NA,14,NA,TGTGCCAGCAGTGGAAGGGGGGGGTCCTATGGCTACACCTTC,CASSGRGGSYGYTF
TRBV6-5,TRBJ2-7,TRBD2,14,NA,TGTGCCAGCAGTCCAAGCGGGAGTCAGGTCGAGCAGTACTTC,CASSPSGSQVEQYF
TRBV10-3,TRBJ2-5,TRBD2,14,NA,TGTGCCAGTTCGAGCGGGAGGGCCGGGGAGACCCAGTACTTC,CASSSGRAGETQYF
TRBV29-1,TRBJ1-1,TRBD1,11,NA,TGCAGCGTTGGGGACAGGGGGGGAGCTTTCTTT,CSVGDRGGAFF
TRBV6-1,TRBJ2-7,TRBD2,15,NA,TGTGCCAGCAGTGGTCGACTAGCGGGGGCCTACGAGCAGTACTTC,CASSGRLAGAYEQYF
TRBV19,TRBJ2-1,NA,17,few,TGTGCCAGTAGTAACCCTCGGAGCCTTAGCTCCTACAATGAGCAGTTCTTC,CASSNPRSLSSYNEQFF
TRBV19,TRBJ2-7,NA,12,NA,TGTGCCAGTAGCCAAACAGGGTACGAGCAGTACTTC,CASSQTGYEQYF
TRBV15,TRBJ2-1,NA,14,NA,TGTGCCACCAGCAGAGAAAATCCGTCAGAAGAGCAGTTCTTC,CATSRENPSEEQFF
TRBV11-2,TRBJ2-4,TRBD2,15,NA,TGTGCCAGCAGCCCCATGGGGGGGTCGAGGAACATTCAGTACTTC,CASSPMGGSRNIQYF
TRBV5-1,TRBJ2-1,TRBD2,17,NA,TGCGCCAGCAGCTTGGCCCTTGGACTAGCGGGAATTCATGAGCAGTTCTTC,CASSLALGLAGIHEQFF
TRBV28,TRBJ1-5,TRBD1,15,NA,TGTGCCAGCATCAACCGGGACAGGGAGGGTCAGCCCCAGCATTTT,CASINRDREGQPQHF
TRBV21-1,TRBJ2-2,NA,16,NA,TGTGCCAGCAGCATTCCTCCTAGCGGGGGCACCGGGGAGCTGTTTTTT,CASSIPPSGGTGELFF
TRBV5-4,TRBJ2-5,NA,14,NA,TGTGCCAGCAGCACCCCAGGGAGGAAGGAGACCCAGTACTTC,CASSTPGRKETQYF
TRBV19,TRBJ1-1,NA,14,once,TGTGCCAGTAGTATCCAGGGATTGGGCACTGAAGCTTTCTTT,CASSIQGLGTEAFF
TRBV5-8,TRBJ1-1,TRBD1,17,NA,TGTGCCAGCAGCTGGTACAGGGGGCCGGTCCTGAACACTGAAGCTTTCTTT,CASSWYRGPVLNTEAFF
TRBV5-4,TRBJ2-7,TRBD2,16,NA,TGTGCCAGCAGCGCCGGGACTAGCGGGGTCCCTTACGAGCAGTACTTC,CASSAGTSGVPYEQYF
TRBV6-5,TRBJ2-7,NA,14,NA,TGTGCCAGCAGTTACCTCACAGCCACCTACGAGCAGTACTTC,CASSYLTATYEQYF
TRBV18,TRBJ2-4,TRBD1,16,NA,TGTGCCAGCTCCCTCCGGGACAGGGTTTCCAAAAACAGTCAGTACTTC,CASSLRDRVSKNSQYF
TRBV5-1,TRBJ2-7,NA,15,NA,TGCGCCAGCAGTCTGGCGGGGATGAGCTCCTACGAGCAGTACTTC,CASSLAGMSSYEQYF
TRBV7-2,TRBJ2-4,TRBD1,16,NA,TGTGCCAGCAGCTTAGTAACAGGGGGCGCGGAAAACATTCAGTACTTC,CASSLVTGGAENIQYF
TRBV5-1,TRBJ2-7,TRBD1,16,NA,TGCGCCAGCAGCGTCGGGACAGGGAGGGGTTCCGGCGAGCAGTACTTC,CASSVGTGRGSGEQYF
TRBV11-2,TRBJ1-3,NA,18,medium-sized,TGTGCCAGCAGCTTATCGCGGGGCAGGGTCGACTCTGGAAACACCATATATTTT,CASSLSRGRVDSGNTIYF
TRBV5-4,TRBJ2-3,TRBD2,17,once,TGTGCCAGCAGCTTGGCCGGACTAGCGGGGAGCACAGATACGCAGTATTTT,CASSLAGLAGSTDTQYF
TRBV7-9,TRBJ2-3,TRBD2,15,NA,TGTGCCAGCAGTCGGACTAGCGGGGGGGCAGATACGCAGTATTTT,CASSRTSGGADTQYF
TRBV5-1,TRBJ2-7,TRBD1,16,NA,TGCGCCAGCAGCTTGCTTCCCGGGACAGGGCGCAACGAGCAGTACTTC,CASSLLPGTGRNEQYF
TRBV10-3,TRBJ2-1,TRBD2,12,NA,TGTGCCATCAGTGAGTCCGGGACTAGTCAGTTCTTC,CAISESGTSQFF
TRBV5-8,TRBJ1-5,TRBD1,15,NA,TGTGCCAGCAGCCCAGCGACAGGGACCTATCAGCCCCAGCATTTT,CASSPATGTYQPQHF
TRBV5-4,TRBJ1-1,NA,14,NA,TGTGCCAGCAGTCCCGGGCAGGGGCGCACTGAAGCTTTCTTT,CASSPGQGRTEAFF
TRBV7-9,TRBJ1-1,NA,14,NA,TGTGCCAGCAGCTTAGCGTGGGGGCCCACTGAAGCTTTCTTT,CASSLAWGPTEAFF
TRBV6-1,TRBJ2-1,NA,11,NA,TGTGCCAGCAGTTACAGGGATGAGCAGTTCTTC,CASSYRDEQFF